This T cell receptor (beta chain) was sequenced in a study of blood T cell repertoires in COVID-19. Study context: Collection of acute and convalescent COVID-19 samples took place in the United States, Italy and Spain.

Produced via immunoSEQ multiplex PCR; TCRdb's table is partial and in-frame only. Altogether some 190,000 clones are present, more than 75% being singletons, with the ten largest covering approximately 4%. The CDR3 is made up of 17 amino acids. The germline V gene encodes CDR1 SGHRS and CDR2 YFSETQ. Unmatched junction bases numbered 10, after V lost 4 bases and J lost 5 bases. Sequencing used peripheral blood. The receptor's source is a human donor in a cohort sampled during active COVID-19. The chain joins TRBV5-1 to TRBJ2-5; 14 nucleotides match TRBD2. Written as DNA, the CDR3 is TGCGCCAGCAGCCCAGGGACTAGCGGGAGTGGTAGTGAGACCCAGTACTTC. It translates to CASSPGTSGSGSETQYF.